One and the same sample provided the 3 T cell receptor beta chains below, sequenced in a study of T cells in Graves' hyperthyroidism and ophthalmopathy. There were TCR beta CDR3 regions amplified from RNA transcripts. Researchers ran a first-round RT-PCR on the TCR CDR3 using the HTBI primer set. TCRdb reanalysed the multiplex PCR reads using MiXCR and keeps one entry per CDR3 protein. The sample contains fewer than 900,000 distinct CDR3 sequences, 18% of which appear only once. The sequenced material came from blood. The receptors were sampled from a woman in her fifties or sixties with Graves' hyperthyroidism that later progressed to Graves' ophthalmopathy.

This clonotype was seen more than once but under ten times. This chain connects TRBV9 to TRBJ1-1; TRBD1 is a possible D gene (5 bases). V was trimmed by 0 bases and J by 1 base, leaving 7 bases between them. The CDR3 contains 14 residues. Germline assignment: CDR1 SGDLS and CDR2 YYNGEE. CDR3 loop: CASSVVDRNTEAFF. The CDR3 DNA reads as TGTGCCAGCAGCGTAGTTGACAGGAACACTGAAGCTTTCTTT.

This clonotype was counted many times. The V and J genes are TRBV29-1 and TRBJ1-1, with 10 positions matching TRBD1. V shed 4 bases, J shed 4 bases, and the junction held 6 bases outside the gene matches. The CDR3 spans 14 residues. The germline V gene has CDR1 SQVTM and CDR2 ANQGSEA. The CDR3 is CSVVPRDRGTEAFF. The CDR3 bases are TGCAGCGTTGTCCCCCGGGACAGGGGCACTGAAGCTTTCTTT.

This clonotype was seen ten or more times. Relative to the germline gene, one junction end is altered; a read error may explain this. The chain links TRBV7-9 to TRBJ1-1, with D unresolved. The CDR3 is 13 amino acids. Germline V gene sequence: CDR1 SEHNR, CDR2 FQNEAQ (reference sequence). DNA of the CDR3: TGTGCCAGCAGCTTGGTGCGGAACGCTGAAGCTTTCTTT. Encoded protein: CASSLVRNAEAFF.